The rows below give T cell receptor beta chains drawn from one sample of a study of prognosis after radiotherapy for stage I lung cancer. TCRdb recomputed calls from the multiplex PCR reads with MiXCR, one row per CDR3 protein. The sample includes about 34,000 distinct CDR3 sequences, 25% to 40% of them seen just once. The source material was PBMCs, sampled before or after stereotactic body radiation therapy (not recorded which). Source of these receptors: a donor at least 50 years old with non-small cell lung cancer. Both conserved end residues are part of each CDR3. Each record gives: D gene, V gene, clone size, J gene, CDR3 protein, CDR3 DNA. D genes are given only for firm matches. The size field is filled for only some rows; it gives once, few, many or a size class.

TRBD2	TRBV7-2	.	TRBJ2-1	CASSSSGISYNEQFF	TGTGCCAGCAGCTCGAGCGGGATCTCCTACAATGAGCAGTTCTTC
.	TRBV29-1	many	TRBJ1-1	CSVGWGGRLNTEAFF	TGCAGCGTTGGGTGGGGTGGACGCTTGAACACTGAAGCTTTCTTT
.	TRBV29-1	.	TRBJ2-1	CSFEQGRAYNEQFF	TGCAGTTTTGAACAGGGAAGGGCTTACAATGAGCAGTTCTTC
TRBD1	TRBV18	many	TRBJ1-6	CASSPEAGQYYNSPLHF	TGTGCCAGCTCACCAGAAGCGGGACAGTACTATAATTCACCCCTCCACTTT
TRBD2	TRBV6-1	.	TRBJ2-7	CASSGSRLPSGHYEQYF	TGTGCCAGCAGTGGCAGCCGACTACCTAGCGGGCACTACGAGCAGTACTTC
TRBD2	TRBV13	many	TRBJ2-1	CASSSGDYDNEQFF	TGTGCCAGCAGCTCGGGGGACTACGACAATGAGCAGTTCTTC
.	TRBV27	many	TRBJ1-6	CASSLNGEPLHF	TGTGCCAGCAGTTTAAACGGGGAACCCCTCCACTTT
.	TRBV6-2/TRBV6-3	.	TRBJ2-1	CASSVRTIGDSYNEQFF	TGTGCCAGCAGTGTCCGGACTATCGGTGACTCCTACAATGAGCAGTTCTTC
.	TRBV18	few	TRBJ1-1	CASSLDSNIEAFF	TGTGCCAGCTCCCTGGACAGTAACATTGAAGCTTTCTTT
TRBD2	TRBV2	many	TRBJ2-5	CASNGAGGQETQYF	TGTGCCAGCAATGGAGCGGGGGGGCAAGAGACCCAGTACTTC
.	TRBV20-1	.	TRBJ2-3	CSAREGSVRTPRYF	TGCAGTGCTAGAGAGGGGAGCGTGCGCACGCCGCGGTATTTT
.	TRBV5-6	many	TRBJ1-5	CASSNGRANQPQHF	TGTGCCAGCAGCAACGGCAGGGCAAATCAGCCCCAGCATTTT
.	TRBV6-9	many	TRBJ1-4	CASSYSLGEKLFF	TGTGCCAGCAGTTACTCTTTGGGTGAAAAACTGTTTTTT
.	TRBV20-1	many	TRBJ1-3	CSARDDSSGNTIYF	TGCAGTGCTAGAGACGATAGCTCTGGAAACACCATATATTTT
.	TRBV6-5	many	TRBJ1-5	CASSLGLGQPQHF	TGTGCCAGCAGTTTGGGGTTGGGGCAGCCCCAGCATTTT
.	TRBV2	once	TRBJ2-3	CASSKWATQYF	TGTGCCAGCAGCAAATGGGCAACGCAGTATTTT
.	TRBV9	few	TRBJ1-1	CASSVTSSTEAFF	TGTGCCAGCAGCGTGACGTCCTCCACTGAAGCTTTCTTT
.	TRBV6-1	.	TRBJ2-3	CTSSARYRAASADTQYF	TGTACCAGCAGCGCCCGGTACAGGGCAGCCAGTGCAGATACGCAGTATTTT
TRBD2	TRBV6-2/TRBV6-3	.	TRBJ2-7	CASGKREVSEQYF	TGTGCCAGCGGCAAGCGGGAGGTGAGCGAGCAGTACTTC
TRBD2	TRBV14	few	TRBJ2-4	CASSQGSSGVWGNIQYF	TGTGCCAGCAGCCAAGGTTCTAGCGGGGTCTGGGGAAACATTCAGTACTTC
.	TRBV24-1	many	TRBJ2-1	CATSDTFVSVGEQFF	TGTGCCACCAGTGATACCTTTGTGTCAGTAGGGGAGCAGTTCTTC
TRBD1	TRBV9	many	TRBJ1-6	CASSVEGTGLSPLHF	TGTGCCAGCAGCGTAGAAGGGACAGGGCTGTCACCCCTCCACTTT
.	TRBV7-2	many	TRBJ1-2	CASSTGRDRANYGYTF	TGTGCCAGCAGCACGGGACGGGACCGAGCTAACTATGGCTACACCTTC
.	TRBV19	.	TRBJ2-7	CASSALRDTYEQYF	TGTGCCAGTAGTGCCCTCCGGGACACCTACGAGCAGTACTTC
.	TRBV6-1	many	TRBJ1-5	CASSEVGVGNQPQHF	TGTGCCAGCAGTGAAGTGGGGGTGGGCAATCAGCCCCAGCATTTT
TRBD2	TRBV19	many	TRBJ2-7	CASSPRSGGAYEQYF	TGTGCCAGTAGCCCCAGAAGCGGGGGAGCCTACGAGCAGTACTTC
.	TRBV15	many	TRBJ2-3	CATSTTGGTDTQYF	TGTGCCACCAGCACTACGGGGGGCACAGATACGCAGTATTTT
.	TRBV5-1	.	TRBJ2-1	CASSLAAGASSYNEQFF	TGCGCCAGCAGCTTGGCCGCAGGGGCCAGCTCCTACAATGAGCAGTTCTTC
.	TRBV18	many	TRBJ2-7	CASSPPTGRVEQYF	TGTGCCAGCTCACCACCGACGGGGCGAGTCGAGCAGTACTTC
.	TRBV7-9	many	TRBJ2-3	CVSSLSGWAGKLRTDTQYF	TGTGTCAGCAGCCTATCAGGGTGGGCGGGGAAACTCCGTACAGATACGCAGTATTTT
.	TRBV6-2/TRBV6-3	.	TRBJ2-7	CASIESSYDQYF	TGTGCCAGCATTGAGAGCTCCTACGATCAGTACTTC
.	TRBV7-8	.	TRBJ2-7	CASSIWTRIDEQYF	TGTGCCAGCAGCATTTGGACAAGGATCGACGAGCAGTACTTC
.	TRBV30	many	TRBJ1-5	CAWSRGSNQPQHF	TGTGCCTGGAGTAGGGGTAGCAATCAGCCCCAGCATTTT
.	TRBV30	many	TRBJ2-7	CAWRRDTYEQYF	TGTGCCTGGAGGAGAGACACCTACGAGCAGTACTTC
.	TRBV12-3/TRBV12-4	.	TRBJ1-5	CASGWGGEQPQHF	TGTGCCAGCGGGTGGGGGGGTGAACAGCCCCAGCATTTT
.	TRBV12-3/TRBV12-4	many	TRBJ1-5	CASSLVGGNQPQHF	TGTGCCAGCAGTTTAGTCGGAGGGAATCAGCCCCAGCATTTT
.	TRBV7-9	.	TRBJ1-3	CASISTRHGAGNTIYF	TGTGCCAGCATCTCCACTCGACATGGGGCTGGAAACACCATATATTTT
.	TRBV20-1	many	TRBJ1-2	CSAREFGLNYGYTF	TGCAGTGCTAGAGAGTTCGGTTTAAACTATGGCTACACCTTC
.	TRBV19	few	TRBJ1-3	CASSLLPDTIYF	TGTGCCAGTAGCCTACTTCCGGACACCATATATTTT
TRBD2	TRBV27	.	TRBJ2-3	CASSPIAGGGTDKQYF	TGTGCCAGCAGTCCAATAGCGGGGGGGGGCACAGATAAGCAGTATTTT
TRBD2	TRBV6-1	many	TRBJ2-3	CASRTTASGATDTQYF	TGTGCCAGCAGAACTACGGCTAGCGGGGCCACAGATACGCAGTATTTT
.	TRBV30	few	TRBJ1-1	CAWRLGWNTEAFF	TGTGCCTGGAGATTGGGTTGGAACACTGAAGCTTTCTTT
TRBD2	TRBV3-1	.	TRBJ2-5	CASSQDLRAGGGETQYF	TGTGCCAGCAGCCAAGATCTTCGAGCGGGGGGGGGGGAGACCCAGTACTTC